This T cell receptor beta chain was identified in a study of shared clonotypes between healthy human individuals. Study at large: The composition of the donors was a couple of women and a few men aged 18 to 49. Regarding the study as a whole: Sampling was confined to blood; repertoires within tissues likely differ. The study found lower generation probabilities in non-shared clonotypes than in those shared by all four donors.

This CDR3 comprises 15 residues. Deletions cut 4 bases from V and 7 bases from J, with 17 bases between. Germline V lookup: CDR1 LGHNA, CDR2 YNFKEQ. Turning to this clone: Its antigen is undetermined.

Memory CD4+ cells were the fraction left after CD45RA+ naive selection. The assay was immunoSEQ multiplex PCR, and TCRdb's table has in-frame clones only and misses some. This table has about 1.1 million clones, roughly 77% appearing once. The chain joins TRBV4-2 to TRBJ1-5; TRBD1 might be the D (5 bases). The source material was memory CD4+ T cells from PBMCs. The subset denotes: CD45RA-negative fraction. The TCR sequence derives from a young man in good health. Some clones in this sample may be carry-over from other donors' samples. The CDR3 DNA reads TGTGCCAGCAGCCCTCAAGTGGCAGAGGGGCAGCCCCAGCATTTT. Its protein is CASSPQVAEGQPQHF.